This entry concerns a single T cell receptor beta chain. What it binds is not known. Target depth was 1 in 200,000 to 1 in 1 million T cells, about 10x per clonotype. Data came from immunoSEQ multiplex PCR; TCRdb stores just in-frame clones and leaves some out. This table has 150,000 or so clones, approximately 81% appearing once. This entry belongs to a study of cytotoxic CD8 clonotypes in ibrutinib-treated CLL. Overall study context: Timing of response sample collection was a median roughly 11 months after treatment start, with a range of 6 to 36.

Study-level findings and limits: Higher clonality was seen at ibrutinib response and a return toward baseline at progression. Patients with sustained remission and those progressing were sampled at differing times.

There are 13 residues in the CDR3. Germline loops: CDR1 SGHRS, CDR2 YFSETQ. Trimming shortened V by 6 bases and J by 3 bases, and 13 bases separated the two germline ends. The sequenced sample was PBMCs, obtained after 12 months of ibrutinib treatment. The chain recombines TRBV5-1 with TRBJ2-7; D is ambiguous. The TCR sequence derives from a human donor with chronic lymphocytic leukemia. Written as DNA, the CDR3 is TGCGCCAGCACCCTCCGAGGCGGCTACGAGCAGTACTTC. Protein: CASTLRGGYEQYF.